The 27 T cell receptor beta chains given below trace back to one sample, sequenced in a study of T cell responses to AZD1222 COVID-19 vaccine. TCRdb's copy holds only in-frame clones and misses some; the assay was immunoSEQ multiplex PCR. Of some 190,000 clones listed, around 91% are singletons. The starting material was peripheral blood, obtained on day 0 of AZD1222 vaccination. The receptors were gathered from an adult in good health.

The rearrangement joins TRBV6-5 to TRBJ2-1, with 7 bases that match TRBD1. The V segment lost 6 bases and the J segment 8 bases; nucleotides outside the gene matches: 13. Per germline, CDR1 MNHEY and CDR2 SVGAGI. This CDR3 is built from 15 residues. For the CDR3, the DNA is TGTGCCAGCAGGAGGACAGGTGGAGGCTCCGATGAGCAGTTCTTC. Translation gives CASRRTGGGSDEQFF.

V and J are TRBV19 and TRBJ2-7; 9 bases map to TRBD1. With V trimmed by 5 bases and J by 3 bases, 5 bases remained unmatched. CDR1 is LNHDA and CDR2 is SQIVND in the germline V gene (reference sequence). The CDR3 is 14 amino acids. The CDR3 loop reads CASSPGTGRYEQYV. The CDR3 DNA sequence: TGTGCCAGTAGTCCCGGGACAGGGCGCTACGAGCAGTACGTC.

This rearrangement joins TRBV24-1 to TRBJ2-7; 7 nucleotides align to TRBD1. The CDR3 covers 16 residues. CDR1 and CDR2 from the germline V gene are KGHDR and SFDVKD. The trim removed 2 bases at V and 6 bases at J, leaving 12 bases unmatched. CDR3 in DNA: TGTGCCACCAGTGATTACGAAATCCTGGACAGGATCGAGCAGTACTTC. Translation gives CATSDYEILDRIEQYF.

The chain joins TRBV15 to TRBJ2-7, with D possibly called TRBD1 or TRBD2 (5 bases each). V was cut by 8 bases and J by 1 base, with 12 bases left in between. The CDR3 length is 13 residues. Germline CDR1 and CDR2: LNHNV and YYDKDF (reference sequence). CDR3 sequence (DNA): TGTGCCACCGGGACGGAACAATCCTACGAGCAGTACTTC. Encoded protein: CATGTEQSYEQYF. The entire variable domain, with the rest obtained from reference TRBV15 and TRBJ2-7, is as follows: DAMVIQNPRYQVTQFGKPVTLSCSQTLNHNVMYWYQQKSSQAPKLLFHYYDKDFNNEADTPDNFQSRRPNTSFCFLDIRSPGLGDTAMYLCATGTEQSYEQYFGPGTRLTVT.

The rearrangement links TRBV7-2 to TRBJ1-3, with D hard to call. Trimming took 3 bases from V and 7 from J, leaving 7 bases between them. This CDR3 spans 12 amino acids. CDR1 is SGHTA, CDR2 FQGNSA, per germline. The CDR3 DNA follows: TGTGCCAGCAGCTTGTCGCCCAACACCATATATTTT. It is translated as CASSLSPNTIYF. Full variable domain (rest looked up from reference TRBV7-2 and TRBJ1-3): GAGVSQSPSNKVTEKGKDVELRCDPISGHTALYWYRQSLGQGLEFLIYFQGNSAPDKSGLPSDRFSAERTGGSVSTLTIQRTQQEDSAVYLCASSLSPNTIYFGEGSWLTVV.

The CDR3 sequence: CASSLARGAETQYF. Written as DNA, the CDR3 is TGTGCCAGCAGCTTAGCCCGGGGGGCCGAGACCCAGTACTTC. The rearrangement links TRBV11-3 to TRBJ2-5; D is perhaps TRBD2 (7 bases). The CDR3 length is 14 residues. CDR1 is SGHNT, CDR2 YENEEA, per germline. V lost 1 base to trimming and J lost 5 bases, with 11 bases between them.

The chain is built from TRBV11-2 and TRBJ2-5, with unresolved D. The germline gives CDR1 SGHAT, CDR2 FQNNGV. V was pared by 5 bases and J by 2 bases, with 15 bases between. CDR3 size: 15 residues. CDR3 residues: CASSEKWGSQETQYF. For the CDR3, the DNA is TGTGCCAGCAGCGAAAAATGGGGTAGTCAAGAGACCCAGTACTTC. Together with reference TRBV11-2 and TRBJ2-5, the CDR3 gives the full variable domain: EAGVAQSPRYKIIEKRQSVAFWCNPISGHATLYWYQQILGQGPKLLIQFQNNGVVDDSQLPKDRFSAERLKGVDSTLKIQPAKLEDSAVYLCASSEKWGSQETQYFGPGTRLLVL.

This clone appeared once. V gene TRBV20-1 combines with J gene TRBJ2-7, with unresolved D. Per the germline V gene, CDR1 is DFQATT and CDR2 is SNEGSKA (reference sequence). The CDR3 length is 13 residues. With 3 bases removed from V and 3 bases from J, the gap between germline ends came to 12 bases. The CDR3 loop reads CSASPGPNYEQYF. The CDR3 DNA reads as TGCAGTGCTAGTCCCGGGCCAAACTACGAGCAGTACTTC.

This chain uses TRBV7-3 with TRBJ2-3; D is uncertain. The CDR3 runs 16 residues. Trimming removed 3 bases from V and 1 base from J, with 14 bases in between. From germline, CDR1 is SGHTA and CDR2 FQGTGA. CDR3 loop: CASSFSGDGGTDTQYF. In DNA, the CDR3 is TGTGCCAGCAGCTTTAGTGGGGATGGGGGCACAGATACGCAGTATTTT.

V is TRBV9 and J is TRBJ1-1; D remains ambiguous. The CDR3 runs to 15 residues. V gave up 0 bases and J gave up 6 bases, with 15 bases separating them. Per germline, CDR1 SGDLS and CDR2 YYNGEE. The CDR3 DNA sequence: TGTGCCAGCAGCGTAGAAGGTGAGTTTTGGGCTGAAGCTTTCTTT. Residues: CASSVEGEFWAEAFF.

Of note for this clone: A junction boundary mismatches the germline segment, possibly from a read error. J is TRBJ1-5 and V is TRBV11-3; TRBD1 matches 7 bases. CDR1 SGHNT and CDR2 YENEEA come from the germline V gene. The CDR3 length is 17 residues. In nucleotides, the CDR3 is TGTGCCAGCAGCTTAGAAAAAGACAGGGCCAGCATTCAGCCCCAGCATTTT. It translates to CASSLEKDRASIQPQHF.

V is TRBV6-6 and J is TRBJ2-3; 7 bases align to TRBD2. The trim removed 6 bases at V and 2 bases at J, leaving 14 bases unmatched. This CDR3 has 17 residues. Germline V lookup: CDR1 MNHNY, CDR2 SVGAGI (reference sequence). CDR3: CASSRAGGGSTTDTQYF. The CDR3 DNA follows: TGTGCCAGCAGCCGAGCGGGCGGGGGAAGCACCACAGATACGCAGTATTTT.

The DNA for the CDR3 is TGTGCCAGCAGGGGAAGTCCGGGACTAGCGGGGGGGCGTGAGCAGTACGTC. Protein product: CASRGSPGLAGGREQYV. The chain combines TRBV2 with TRBJ2-7; TRBD2 aligns across 16 bases. V trimming: 6 bases; J trimming: 7 bases; junction bases outside the gene matches: 12. In germline, CDR1 is SNHLY, CDR2 FYNNEI. This CDR3 has 17 residues.

The chain joins TRBV2 to TRBJ2-1; the match to TRBD2 covers 12 bases. Trimming took 2 bases from V and 8 from J; bases not matched to a gene: 10. The CDR3 is 17 amino acids. Germline V lookup: CDR1 SNHLY, CDR2 FYNNEI. CDR3 residues: CASSEFASGGAGDEQFF. The CDR3 DNA reads as TGTGCCAGCAGTGAATTTGCTAGCGGGGGGGCCGGGGATGAGCAGTTCTTC.

This clone came up a few times. The chain carries TRBV5-1 and TRBJ1-3; D unclear. This CDR3 region has 17 residues. Trimming took 0 bases from V and 0 from J, leaving 13 bases between them. CDR1 is SGHRS and CDR2 is YFSETQ in the germline V gene. The DNA for the CDR3 is TGCGCCAGCAGCTTGGTTGTGTCAGGCCTCTCTGGAAACACCATATATTTT. The encoded protein is CASSLVVSGLSGNTIYF.

The chain has TRBV5-4 and TRBJ2-2; D unresolved. The CDR3 contains 15 residues. With 1 base removed from V and 0 bases from J, the gap between germline ends came to 7 bases. Germline V gene data show CDR1 as SGHNT and CDR2 as YYREEE (reference sequence). CDR3 in amino acids: CASSLSQTNTGELFF. The CDR3 nucleotides read TGTGCCAGCAGCTTGTCACAGACGAACACCGGGGAGCTGTTTTTT.

The chain couples TRBV6-5 to TRBJ2-7; D not resolved. The germline V gene has CDR1 MNHEY and CDR2 SVGAGI. V lost 0 bases and J lost 5, with 2 bases in between. The CDR3 length is 11 residues. The CDR3: CASSYSHEQYF. As DNA, the CDR3 is TGTGCCAGCAGTTACTCTCACGAGCAGTACTTC.

The chain couples TRBV12-3 or TRBV12-4 to TRBJ1-2; TRBD1 is a possible D gene (6 bases). There are 13 residues in the CDR3. Deletions cut 6 bases from V and 4 bases from J, with 12 bases between. The CDR3 sequence is CASSPDSGYGYTF. In DNA form, the CDR3 reads TGTGCCAGCAGCCCGGACAGCGGCTATGGCTACACCTTC.

The gene calls are TRBV19 and TRBJ2-2; TRBD1 is a possible D gene (5 bases). V was pared by 6 bases and J by 1 base, with 9 bases between. This CDR3 region has 14 residues. The germline gives CDR1 LNHDA, CDR2 SQIVND (reference sequence). The CDR3 sequence is CASSPGQNTGELFF. CDR3 in DNA: TGTGCCAGTAGCCCCGGACAGAACACCGGGGAGCTGTTTTTT. The complete variable domain, with remaining parts taken from reference TRBV19 and TRBJ2-2, reads DGGITQSPKYLFRKEGQNVTLSCEQNLNHDAMYWYRQDPGQGLRLIYYSQIVNDFQKGDIAEGYSVSREKKESFPLTVTSAQKNPTAFYLCASSPGQNTGELFFGEGSRLTVL.

The rearrangement joins TRBV6-2 or TRBV6-3 to TRBJ1-4; 9 positions match TRBD1. Germline lookup yields CDR1 MNHEY and CDR2 SVGEGT. The CDR3 covers 14 residues. J gave up 10 bases and V 4 bases, and 7 bases lay outside the gene matches. The CDR3 loop reads CASSSGTGFGKLFF. As DNA, the CDR3 is TGTGCCAGCAGTTCCGGGACAGGGTTCGGAAAACTGTTTTTT.

CDR3 coding DNA: TGTGCCAGCACATTTTCCAGGGGGCACACTGAAGCTTTCTTT. Protein product: CASTFSRGHTEAFF. This chain connects TRBV6-5 to TRBJ1-1, with 8 bases that match TRBD1. The CDR3 totals 14 residues. The germline CDR1 and CDR2 sequences are MNHEY and SVGAGI. The V segment lost 7 bases and the J segment 3 bases; nucleotides outside the gene matches: 7.

V gene TRBV4-3 combines with J gene TRBJ1-4; D unclear. Germline CDR1 and CDR2: LGHNA and YSLEER. Trimming removed 0 bases at V and 0 bases at J, with 14 bases between. The CDR3 length is 18 residues. The CDR3 here is CASSQDLGSPTTNEKLFF. CDR3 bases: TGCGCCAGCAGCCAAGATCTGGGGTCCCCAACAACTAATGAAAAACTGTTTTTT.

The chain combines TRBV9 with TRBJ2-7, with 8 bases aligning to TRBD2. The V and J ends lost 4 bases and 3 bases, in that order; junction bases with no gene match: 12. The CDR3 is 16 residues long. Germline V gives CDR1 SGDLS, CDR2 YYNGEE. The CDR3, as DNA: TGTGCCAGCAGCCCCGGCGGGGGGAAGGTGGACTACGAGCAGTACTTC. It codes for CASSPGGGKVDYEQYF.

The chain combines TRBV5-1 with TRBJ2-5, with D perhaps TRBD1 (5 bases). Trimming removed 7 bases from V and 1 base from J, with 14 bases in between. The germline CDR1 and CDR2 sequences are SGHRS and YFSETQ. This CDR3 has 14 residues. The CDR3 sequence is CASGLWQGQETQYF. DNA for the CDR3: TGCGCCAGCGGCCTGTGGCAGGGCCAAGAGACCCAGTACTTC.

The rearrangement joins TRBV2 to TRBJ2-5, with D unresolved. The CDR3 totals 13 residues. The germline CDR1 and CDR2 sequences are SNHLY and FYNNEI. V lost 9 bases to trimming and J lost 3 bases, with 14 bases between them. The CDR3 loop is CASTLYREETQYF. The CDR3 nucleotides are TGTGCCAGTACGTTGTACAGAGAAGAGACCCAGTACTTC.

V and J are TRBV29-1 and TRBJ2-2, with no clear D. Germline V lookup: CDR1 SQVTM, CDR2 ANQGSEA. The CDR3 totals 13 residues. V was trimmed by 5 bases and J by 6 bases, leaving 13 bases between them. The DNA of the CDR3 is TGCAGCGTTTCCATTGTGCGCGCCGGGGAGCTGTTTTTT. Encoded protein: CSVSIVRAGELFF.

V usage is TRBV5-3 and J usage is TRBJ2-5; D remains ambiguous. TRBV5-3 is designated an ORF whose function remains uncertain. The V end lost 8 bases, the J end lost 1 base, and 12 bases lay between the germline ends. The CDR3 has 13 amino acids. The CDR3 DNA reads TGTGCCAGTCCTATAGATCCCCAAGAGACCCAGTACTTC. Its protein is CASPIDPQETQYF.